The sequence of this T cell receptor (beta chain) was determined in a study of OX40 agonist ivuxolimab in advanced cancers. Study-wide results and limits: Some patients without response likewise showed low normalized clonal expansion.

Using immunoSEQ multiplex PCR, the repertoire was profiled, and TCRdb retains in-frame clones only, with some absent. The repertoire holds about 78,000 clones, with roughly 80% as singletons. The CDR3 totals 13 residues. As concerns this clone: Its antigen is not known.

The V call is TRBV12-1, the J call TRBJ1-1. TRBV12-1 is assigned pseudogene status. The TCR sequence derives from an adult with an advanced solid tumor such as melanoma, head and neck, liver or kidney cancer. Sequencing was performed on CD4+ or CD8+ T cells sorted from blood, taken in a trial of the OX40 agonist ivuxolimab. The CDR3 reads CASSFNGFPEAFF. In nucleotides, the CDR3 is TGTGCCAGCAGCTTTAATGGTTTTCCTGAAGCTTTCTTT.